The rows below give T cell receptor beta chains drawn from one sample of a study of T cell responses to AZD1222 COVID-19 vaccine. Clones were read by immunoSEQ multiplex PCR, and TCRdb kept only the in-frame ones, dropping some. Here the sample spans some 160,000 clones, about 92% being singletons. Here the sequenced sample was peripheral blood, taken on day 0 of AZD1222 vaccination. The receptors shown here come from an adult in good health. Both conserved end residues are part of each CDR3. D genes are given only for firm matches. Part of the rows lack a size; the others show once, few, many or a class for expanded clones.

j_call | v_call | d_call | clone_size | cdr3_nt | cdr3_aa
TRBJ1-2 | TRBV19 | NA | NA | TGTGCCAGTAGTATAACCGGGACATCCTATGGCTACACCTTC | CASSITGTSYGYTF
TRBJ1-2 | TRBV3-1/TRBV3-2 | NA | NA | TGTGCCAGCAGCCGGCTAACAGGGAGCGATGGCTACACCTTC | CASSRLTGSDGYTF
TRBJ2-1 | TRBV7-8 | NA | once | TGTGCCAGCAGCTCGTGGCCCCAGCAGTTCTTC | CASSSWPQQFF
TRBJ2-1 | TRBV23-1 | NA | NA | TGCGCCAGCAGTTTACATGTCCACGTCCGCCGAAATGAGCAGTTCTTC | CASSLHVHVRRNEQFF
TRBJ1-1 | TRBV7-3 | NA | few | TGTGCCAGCGGAACAGGGCAGGGCGGATTCTCTGAAGCTTTCTTT | CASGTGQGGFSEAFF
TRBJ2-1 | TRBV7-3 | TRBD1 | NA | TGTGCCAGCAGCTTGACAGGGAATTACTACAATGAGCAGTTCTTC | CASSLTGNYYNEQFF
TRBJ2-3 | TRBV19 | TRBD1 | NA | TGTGCCAGTAGAAACAGGGGGCGCGGGACGCAGTATTTT | CASRNRGRGTQYF
TRBJ1-4 | TRBV7-9 | NA | NA | TGTGCCAGCAGCTCGGAGGTCACTAATGAAAAACTGTTTTTT | CASSSEVTNEKLFF
TRBJ1-6 | TRBV9 | TRBD1 | NA | TGTGCCAGCAGCCCCCCCGGGACAGGGGGCAGTAATTCACCCCTCCACTTT | CASSPPGTGGSNSPLHF
TRBJ1-5 | TRBV5-4 | NA | NA | TGTGCCAGCAGCTTTCGAGGGGAAAGCAATCAGCCCCAGCATTTT | CASSFRGESNQPQHF
TRBJ2-3 | TRBV5-1 | NA | NA | TGCGCCAGCAGCTCCTTCACAGATACGCAGTATTTT | CASSSFTDTQYF
TRBJ1-5 | TRBV2 | NA | NA | TGTGCCAGCAGTGCTCTGTATAGCAATCAGCCCCAGCATTTT | CASSALYSNQPQHF
TRBJ2-1 | TRBV28 | NA | NA | TGTGCCAGCAGTTCTGGCGGCTCCAGCTCCTACAATGAGCAGTTCTTC | CASSSGGSSSYNEQFF
TRBJ2-2 | TRBV9 | NA | NA | TGTGCCAGCAGCGTTCGGGGAACGAACACCGGGGAGCTGTTTTTT | CASSVRGTNTGELFF
TRBJ1-1 | TRBV2 | NA | NA | TGTGCCAGCAGTCCGTTGGTGGTGAACACTGAAGCTTTCTTT | CASSPLVVNTEAFF
TRBJ1-2 | TRBV7-3 | NA | NA | TGTGCCAGCAGCTTGAGTCGTGGGGATGGCTACACCTTC | CASSLSRGDGYTF
TRBJ1-1 | TRBV12-3/TRBV12-4 | NA | few | TGTGCCAGCAGCCCTCAAACAGGGACTGAAGCTTTCTTT | CASSPQTGTEAFF
TRBJ1-1 | TRBV7-9 | NA | NA | TGTGCCAGCAGCCCCAGACAGGTCTTCGGAGCTTTCTTT | CASSPRQVFGAFF